This T cell receptor beta chain was identified in a study of T cells expressing NK-cell markers. About the research overall: Among eight sequenced donors, seven carried HCMV seropositivity while one was seronegative.

Remarks on this clonotype: Its antigen remains unidentified.

Germline V gene lookup returns CDR1 SGHAT and CDR2 FQNNGV. There are 17 residues in the CDR3. Study-wide results and limits: Dominant NKG2C+ clonotypes accounted for roughly 1.0-7.0% of CD8+ T cells in six or seven donors. Certain NKG2C+ T cell clones were expanded, and their HCMV specificity remained unclear.

TCRdb re-called the 5' RACE reads and gives one entry per CDR3 protein, without DNA. The table lists about 540,000 distinct CDR3 sequences, with 3% to 4.5% in the top ten. This receptor was identified in a man younger than 35 in good health. The genes are TRBV11-2 and TRBJ2-2; the TRBD2 assignment by TCRdb is unverifiable without DNA. The material sequenced was blood T cells: a sorted CD56 or NKG2C T cell subset, CD4+ or CD8+ T cells, or bulk PBMC T cells (not recorded which). CDR3 sequence reads: CASSLTRGLVGTGELFF. The full variable domain, its missing parts supplied by reference TRBV11-2 and TRBJ2-2, is EAGVAQSPRYKIIEKRQSVAFWCNPISGHATLYWYQQILGQGPKLLIQFQNNGVVDDSQLPKDRFSAERLKGVDSTLKIQPAKLEDSAVYLCASSLTRGLVGTGELFFGEGSRLTVL.